These 10 T cell receptor beta chains originate from one sample sequenced in a study of cytomegalovirus exposure and HLA in healthy donors. PCR employed 60 Vbeta and 13 Jbeta primers. Sequencing used immunoSEQ multiplex PCR; TCRdb keeps in-frame clones, though not all of them. This repertoire shows about 100,000 clones, roughly 74% found once; its top ten account for 1.5% to 2%. Material: PBMCs. These TCRs come from a woman aged 40 to 50 in good health and CMV-seronegative.

V and J are TRBV4-3 and TRBJ2-2; 10 positions match TRBD2. V was pared by 2 bases and J by 3 bases, with 3 bases of the junction left unmatched. The CDR3 contains 16 residues. CDR1 is LGHNA and CDR2 is YSLEER in the germline V gene. CDR3 in amino acids: CASSQFSGGDTGELFF. The CDR3 nucleotides are TGCGCCAGCAGCCAATTCAGCGGGGGGGACACCGGGGAGCTGTTTTTT.

The chain uses TRBV30 and TRBJ2-5, with 12 nucleotides matching TRBD2. CDR3 length equals 14 residues. V shed 1 base, J shed 6 bases, and the junction held 3 bases outside the gene matches. Germline loops: CDR1 GTSNPN, CDR2 SVGIG (reference sequence). The CDR3 is CAWSGLAGAKTQYF. The CDR3 region has the DNA TGTGCCTGGAGTGGACTAGCGGGGGCCAAGACCCAGTACTTC.

J is TRBJ1-6 and V is TRBV7-3, with TRBD1 identical over 9 bases. The CDR3 is 16 amino acids. CDR1 SGHTA and CDR2 FQGTGA come from the germline V gene. Trimming cost V 0 bases and J 8 bases; bases outside gene matches: 5. CDR3 sequence (DNA): TGTGCCAGCAGCTTAACCGGACAGGGGAAGGATTCACCCCTCCACTTT. Encoded protein: CASSLTGQGKDSPLHF.

The V call is TRBV5-5, the J call TRBJ2-3, with 11 bases identical to TRBD1. V lost 4 bases to trimming and J lost 8 bases; unmatched junction nucleotides: 12. This CDR3 is 16 amino acids long. CDR1 is SGHKS and CDR2 is YYEKEE in the germline V gene (reference sequence). CDR3 protein: CASSAARDRGKGTQYF. In nucleotides, the CDR3 is TGTGCCAGCAGCGCCGCCCGGGACAGGGGGAAGGGTACGCAGTATTTT.

This chain links TRBV23-1 with TRBJ1-4, with 12 nucleotides matching TRBD1. TRBV23-1 is treated as an ORF (open reading frame) with a function not yet certain. V shed 3 bases, J shed 6 bases, and the junction held 5 bases outside the gene matches. CDR3 length: 16 amino acids. The DNA of the CDR3 is TGCGCCAGCAGTCAGAGGGACAGGGGGCGCGATGAAAAACTGTTTTTT. It translates to CASSQRDRGRDEKLFF.

V is TRBV7-3 and J is TRBJ2-1; TRBD2 matches 12 bases. V gave up 9 bases and J gave up 7 bases; unmatched junction bases: 1. This CDR3 comprises 12 residues. The germline CDR1 and CDR2 sequences are SGHTA and FQGTGA. The DNA of the CDR3 is TGTGCCAGTGGACTAGCGGGGAATGAGCAGTTCTTC. Its protein product is CASGLAGNEQFF.

V usage is TRBV6-5 and J usage is TRBJ2-7; 11 bases match TRBD2. The CDR3 has 14 residues. Germline CDR1 MNHEY, CDR2 SVGAGI. V lost 6 bases and J lost 3; bases outside the gene matches: 4. In nucleotides, the CDR3 is TGTGCCAGCAGCTTGACTAGCGGGAACTACGAGCAGTACTTC. This gives the protein CASSLTSGNYEQYF.

This chain joins TRBV4-1 and TRBJ2-5; 9 nucleotides match TRBD1. The CDR3 has 15 amino acids. Unmatched junction bases numbered 5, after V lost 1 base and J lost 5 bases. Germline CDR1 and CDR2: MGHRA and YSYEKL. The CDR3 protein is CASSQGTGEGETQYF. The DNA for the CDR3 is TGCGCCAGCAGCCAAGGGACAGGGGAAGGTGAGACCCAGTACTTC.

CDR3 residues: CASSLGGANQPQHF. CDR3 in DNA: TGTGCCAGCAGTTTGGGAGGGGCAAATCAGCCCCAGCATTTT. The rearrangement uses TRBV27 and TRBJ1-5, with D tentatively TRBD1 (5 bases). CDR3 size: 14 residues. V was clipped by 3 bases and J by 4 bases, with 10 bases between them. Germline CDR1 and CDR2: MNHEY and SMNVEV (reference sequence).

J is TRBJ2-7 and V is TRBV30, with TRBD2 identical over 11 bases. The ends lost 1 base at V and 3 bases at J; junction bases unmatched: 8. Per the germline V gene, CDR1 is GTSNPN and CDR2 is SVGIG (reference sequence). The CDR3 is 16 amino acids. The CDR3, as DNA: TGTGCCTGGAGTGGATTGACTAGCGGGGCAAACTACGAGCAGTACTTC. Translation: CAWSGLTSGANYEQYF.